These T cell receptor beta chains were read from a single sample in a study of beta chain features in type 1 diabetes. The table came from immunoSEQ multiplex PCR; TCRdb's copy has only in-frame clones and leaves some out. The table includes hundreds of thousands of clones, around 9.9% detected once. Sample: naive CD4+ T cells from blood. Receptor source: a man between 25 and 39 years old with type 1 diabetes. The CDR3 runs from the conserved cysteine through the conserved F or W. The order of the fields is clone size, J gene, D gene, V gene, CDR3 protein, CDR3 DNA. The D gene is left open where the match is weak. Clone size is not always given. Where it is, it says once, few, many or a class for expanded clones.

-,TRBJ2-5,-,TRBV9,CASSARMQETQYF,TGTGCCAGCAGCGCGCGGATGCAAGAGACCCAGTACTTC
-,TRBJ2-7,-,TRBV7-2,CASSLDPDRLYEQYF,TGTGCCAGCAGCTTAGATCCGGACAGACTCTACGAGCAGTACTTC
few,TRBJ1-4,-,TRBV7-2,CASSLAGGSQKLFF,TGTGCCAGCAGCTTAGCGGGGGGTTCTCAAAAACTGTTTTTT
-,TRBJ1-6,-,TRBV27,CASSYSLYNSPLHF,TGTGCCAGCAGTTACAGCCTTTATAATTCACCCCTCCACTTT
few,TRBJ1-1,TRBD1,TRBV7-6,CASSLGGTGWYLNTEAFF,TGTGCCAGCAGCTTAGGGGGGACAGGGTGGTATCTGAACACTGAAGCTTTCTTT
few,TRBJ1-5,-,TRBV4-3,CASSQDFQGFNQPQHF,TGCGCCAGCAGCCAAGATTTCCAGGGCTTCAATCAGCCCCAGCATTTT
-,TRBJ2-7,-,TRBV5-8,CASSSLTGNAYEQYF,TGTGCCAGCAGCTCACTGACAGGCAACGCCTACGAGCAGTACTTC
-,TRBJ2-5,-,TRBV29-1,CSAGRDKQETQYF,TGCAGCGCAGGCCGGGACAAACAAGAGACCCAGTACTTC
few,TRBJ2-5,TRBD1,TRBV9,CASSVAGGGETQYF,TGTGCCAGCAGCGTAGCAGGGGGCGGCGAGACCCAGTACTTC
few,TRBJ1-3,TRBD1,TRBV4-3,CASSQDPTGTGTGNTIYF,TGCGCCAGCAGCCAAGACCCGACCGGGACAGGGACTGGAAACACCATATATTTT
-,TRBJ2-7,-,TRBV28,CASRQGGTLSYEQYF,TGTGCCAGCAGACAGGGAGGGACGTTGTCCTACGAGCAGTACTTC
few,TRBJ1-2,-,TRBV19,CASSMGMEGYTF,TGTGCCAGTAGTATGGGTATGGAGGGCTACACCTTC
few,TRBJ1-4,TRBD1,TRBV30,CAWSGGTGGEKLFF,TGTGCCTGGAGTGGGGGGACAGGGGGTGAAAAACTGTTTTTT
few,TRBJ1-5,-,TRBV7-9,CASSLGGDQPQHF,TGTGCCAGCAGCTTAGGGGGCGATCAGCCCCAGCATTTT
-,TRBJ2-6,-,TRBV7-9,CASSLAYGANVLTF,TGTGCCAGCAGCTTAGCGTATGGGGCCAACGTCCTGACTTTC
few,TRBJ1-5,TRBD1,TRBV29-1,CSAVLTGINQPQHF,TGCAGCGCCGTTCTGACAGGGATCAATCAGCCCCAGCATTTT